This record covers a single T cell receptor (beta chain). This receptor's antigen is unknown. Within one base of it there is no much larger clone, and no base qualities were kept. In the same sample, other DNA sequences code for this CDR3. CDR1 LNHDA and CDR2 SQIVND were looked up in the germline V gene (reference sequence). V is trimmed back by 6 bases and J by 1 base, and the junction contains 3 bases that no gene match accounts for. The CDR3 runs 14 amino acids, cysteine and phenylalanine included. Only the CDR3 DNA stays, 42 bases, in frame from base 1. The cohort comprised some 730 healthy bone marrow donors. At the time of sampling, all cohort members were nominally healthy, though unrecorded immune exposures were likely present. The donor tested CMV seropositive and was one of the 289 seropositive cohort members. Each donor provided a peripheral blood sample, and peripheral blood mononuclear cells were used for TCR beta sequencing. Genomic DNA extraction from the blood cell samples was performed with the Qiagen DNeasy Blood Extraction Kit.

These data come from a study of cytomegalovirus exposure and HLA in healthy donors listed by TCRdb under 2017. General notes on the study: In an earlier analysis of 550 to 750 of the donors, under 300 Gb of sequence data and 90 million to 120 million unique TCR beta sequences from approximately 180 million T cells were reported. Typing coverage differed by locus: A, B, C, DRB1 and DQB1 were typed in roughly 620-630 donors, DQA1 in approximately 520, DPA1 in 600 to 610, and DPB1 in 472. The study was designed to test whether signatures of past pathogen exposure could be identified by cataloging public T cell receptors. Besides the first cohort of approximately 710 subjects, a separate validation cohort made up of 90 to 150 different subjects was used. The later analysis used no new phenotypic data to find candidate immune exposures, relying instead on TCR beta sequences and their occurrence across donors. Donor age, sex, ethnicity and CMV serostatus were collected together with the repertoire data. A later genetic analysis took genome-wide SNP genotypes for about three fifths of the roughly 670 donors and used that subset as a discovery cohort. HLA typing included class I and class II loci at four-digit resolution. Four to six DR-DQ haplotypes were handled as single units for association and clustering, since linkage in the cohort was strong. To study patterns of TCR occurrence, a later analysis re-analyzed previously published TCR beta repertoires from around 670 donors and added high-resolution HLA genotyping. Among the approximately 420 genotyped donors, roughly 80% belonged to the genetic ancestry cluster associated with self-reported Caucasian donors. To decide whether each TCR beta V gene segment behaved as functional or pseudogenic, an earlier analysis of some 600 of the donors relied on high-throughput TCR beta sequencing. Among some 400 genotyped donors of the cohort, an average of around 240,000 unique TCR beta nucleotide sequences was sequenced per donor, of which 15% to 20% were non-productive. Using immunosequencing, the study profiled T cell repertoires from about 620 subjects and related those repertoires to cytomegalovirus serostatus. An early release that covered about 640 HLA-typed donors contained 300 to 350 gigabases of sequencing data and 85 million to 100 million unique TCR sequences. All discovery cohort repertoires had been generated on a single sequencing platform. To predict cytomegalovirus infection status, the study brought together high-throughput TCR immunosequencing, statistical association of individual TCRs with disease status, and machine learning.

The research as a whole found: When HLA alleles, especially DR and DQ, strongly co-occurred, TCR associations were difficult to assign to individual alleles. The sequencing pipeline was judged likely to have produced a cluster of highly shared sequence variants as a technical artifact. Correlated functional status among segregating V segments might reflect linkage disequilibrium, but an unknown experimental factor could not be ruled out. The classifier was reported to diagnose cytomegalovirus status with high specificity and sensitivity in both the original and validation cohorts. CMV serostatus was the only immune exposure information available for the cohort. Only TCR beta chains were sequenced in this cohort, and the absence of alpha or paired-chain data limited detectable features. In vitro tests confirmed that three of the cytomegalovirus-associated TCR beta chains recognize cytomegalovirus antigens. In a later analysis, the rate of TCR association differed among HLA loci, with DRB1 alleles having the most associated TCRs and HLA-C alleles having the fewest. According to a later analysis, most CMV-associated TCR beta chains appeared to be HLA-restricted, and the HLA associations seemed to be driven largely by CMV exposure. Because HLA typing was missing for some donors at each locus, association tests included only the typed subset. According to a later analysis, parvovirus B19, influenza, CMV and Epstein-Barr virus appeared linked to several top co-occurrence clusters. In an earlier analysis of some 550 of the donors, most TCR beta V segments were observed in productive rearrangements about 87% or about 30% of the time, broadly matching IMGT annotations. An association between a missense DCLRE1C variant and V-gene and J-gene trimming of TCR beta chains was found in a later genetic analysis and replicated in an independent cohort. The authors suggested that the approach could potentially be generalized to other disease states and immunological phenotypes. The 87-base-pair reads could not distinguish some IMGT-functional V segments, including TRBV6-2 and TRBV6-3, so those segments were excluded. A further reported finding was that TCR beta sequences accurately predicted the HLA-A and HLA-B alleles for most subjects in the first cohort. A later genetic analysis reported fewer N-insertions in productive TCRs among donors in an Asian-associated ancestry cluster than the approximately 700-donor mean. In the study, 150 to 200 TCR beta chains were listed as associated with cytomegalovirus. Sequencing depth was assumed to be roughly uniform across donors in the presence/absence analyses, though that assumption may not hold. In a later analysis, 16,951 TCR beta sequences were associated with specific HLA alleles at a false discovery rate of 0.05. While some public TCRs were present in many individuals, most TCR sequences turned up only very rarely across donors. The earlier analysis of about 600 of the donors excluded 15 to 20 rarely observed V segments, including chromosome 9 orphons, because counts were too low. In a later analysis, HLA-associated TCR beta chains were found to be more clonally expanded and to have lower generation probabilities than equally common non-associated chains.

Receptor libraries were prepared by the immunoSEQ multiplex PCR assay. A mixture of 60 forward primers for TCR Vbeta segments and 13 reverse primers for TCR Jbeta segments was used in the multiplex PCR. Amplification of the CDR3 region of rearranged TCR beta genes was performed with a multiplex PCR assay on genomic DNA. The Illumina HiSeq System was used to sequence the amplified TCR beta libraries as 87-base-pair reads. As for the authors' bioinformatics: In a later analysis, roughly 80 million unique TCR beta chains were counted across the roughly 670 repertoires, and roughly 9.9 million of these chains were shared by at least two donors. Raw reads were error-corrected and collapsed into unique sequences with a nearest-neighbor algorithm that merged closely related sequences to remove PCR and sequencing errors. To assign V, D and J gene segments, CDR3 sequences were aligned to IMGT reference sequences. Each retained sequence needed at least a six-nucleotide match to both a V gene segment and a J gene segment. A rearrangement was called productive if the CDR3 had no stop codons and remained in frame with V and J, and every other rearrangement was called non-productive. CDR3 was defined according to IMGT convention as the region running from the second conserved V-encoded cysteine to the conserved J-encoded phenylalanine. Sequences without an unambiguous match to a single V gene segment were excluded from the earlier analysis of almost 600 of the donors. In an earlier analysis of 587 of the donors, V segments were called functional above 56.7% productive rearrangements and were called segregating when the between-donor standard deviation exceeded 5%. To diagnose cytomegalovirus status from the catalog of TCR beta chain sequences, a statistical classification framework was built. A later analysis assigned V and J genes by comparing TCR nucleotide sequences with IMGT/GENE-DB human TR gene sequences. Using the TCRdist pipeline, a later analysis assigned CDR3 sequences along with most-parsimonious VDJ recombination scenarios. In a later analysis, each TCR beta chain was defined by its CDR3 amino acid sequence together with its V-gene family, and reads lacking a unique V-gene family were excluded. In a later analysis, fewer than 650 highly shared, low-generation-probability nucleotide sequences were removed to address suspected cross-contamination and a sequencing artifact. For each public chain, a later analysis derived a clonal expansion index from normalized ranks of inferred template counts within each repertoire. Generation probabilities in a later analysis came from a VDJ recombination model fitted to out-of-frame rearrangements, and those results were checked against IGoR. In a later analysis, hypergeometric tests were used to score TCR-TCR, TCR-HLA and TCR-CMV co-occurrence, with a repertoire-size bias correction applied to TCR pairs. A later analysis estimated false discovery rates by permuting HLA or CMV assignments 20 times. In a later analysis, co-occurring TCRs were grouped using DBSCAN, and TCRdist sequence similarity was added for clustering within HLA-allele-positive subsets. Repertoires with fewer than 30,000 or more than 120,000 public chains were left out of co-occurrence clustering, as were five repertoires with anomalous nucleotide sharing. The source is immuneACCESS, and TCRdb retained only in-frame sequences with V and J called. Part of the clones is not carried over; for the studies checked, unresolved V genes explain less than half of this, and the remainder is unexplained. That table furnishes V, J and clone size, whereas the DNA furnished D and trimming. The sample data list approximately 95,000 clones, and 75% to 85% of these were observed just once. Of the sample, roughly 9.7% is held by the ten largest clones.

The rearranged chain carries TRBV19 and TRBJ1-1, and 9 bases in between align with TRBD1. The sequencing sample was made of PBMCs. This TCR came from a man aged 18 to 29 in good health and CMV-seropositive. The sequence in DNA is TGTGCCAGTAGGTGGACAGGGGCGAACACTGAAGCTTTCTTT. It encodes CASRWTGANTEAFF.